Presented here are 14 T cell receptor beta chains from one specimen sequenced in a study of OX40 agonist ivuxolimab in advanced cancers. This table comes from immunoSEQ multiplex PCR, and its TCRdb copy is limited to in-frame clones, with some not included. Of 95,000 or so clones listed, 90% to 95% were seen once; the top ten hold 0.4% to 0.55%. Sequences were derived from CD4+ or CD8+ T cells sorted from blood, sampled in a trial of the OX40 agonist ivuxolimab. These receptors were taken from an adult with an advanced solid tumor such as melanoma, head and neck, liver or kidney cancer.

The chain employs TRBV30 and TRBJ1-1; D is uncertain. This CDR3 contains 13 residues. The V end was cut by 1 base, the J end by 1 base, with 7 bases between. Germline V lookup: CDR1 GTSNPN, CDR2 SVGIG (reference sequence). In DNA form, the CDR3 reads TGTGCCTGGAGTGGCCCAGGGAACACTGAAGCTTTCTTT. Amino acid sequence: CAWSGPGNTEAFF.

This chain connects TRBV27 to TRBJ2-2; D is possibly TRBD1 or TRBD2 (5 bases each). V lost 2 bases and J 0 bases, leaving 16 bases between the germline ends. Germline V gives CDR1 MNHEY, CDR2 SMNVEV (reference sequence). The CDR3 contains 18 residues. CDR3: CASSLRARGRTNTGELFF. For the CDR3, the DNA is TGTGCCAGCAGTTTAAGGGCCCGGGGCAGGACGAACACCGGGGAGCTGTTTTTT.

The count of this clone is one. V gene TRBV7-8 combines with J gene TRBJ1-1; no firm D call. With 1 base removed from V and 3 bases from J, the gap between germline ends came to 9 bases. The CDR3 spans 14 residues. CDR1 is SGHVS and CDR2 is FQNEAQ in the germline V gene. The CDR3 coding sequence is TGTGCCAGCAGCTTAGGGAGTGGGGACACTGAAGCTTTCTTT. It translates to CASSLGSGDTEAFF.

This clone was recorded only once. V is TRBV19 and J is TRBJ2-5, with no clear D. The CDR3 is made up of 12 amino acids. Trimming took off 3 bases at V and 0 bases at J, with 2 bases between the two ends. Germline V CDR1 and CDR2: LNHDA, SQIVND (reference sequence). As DNA, the CDR3 is TGTGCCAGTAGTATGGACCAAGAGACCCAGTACTTC. This encodes CASSMDQETQYF.

The gene calls are TRBV7-2 and TRBJ2-7; tentatively, D is TRBD2 (6 bases). The CDR3 is 15 residues long. Germline V gene data show CDR1 as SGHTA and CDR2 as FQGNSA. The ends were cut back, 0 bases at V and 2 bases at J, with 11 bases in the middle. The CDR3 loop is CASSLAGTATYEQYF. For the CDR3, the DNA is TGTGCCAGCAGCTTAGCTGGGACTGCTACCTACGAGCAGTACTTC.

The V and J genes are TRBV30 and TRBJ1-5, with D uncertain. Germline assignment: CDR1 GTSNPN and CDR2 SVGIG (reference sequence). The CDR3 consists of 14 residues. V gave up 0 bases and J gave up 6 bases, with 12 bases separating them. The CDR3 bases are TGTGCCTGGAGTGTAGGCCACCTCACTCAGCCCCAGCATTTT. As protein: CAWSVGHLTQPQHF.

This chain joins TRBV30 and TRBJ2-1; TRBD2 aligns across 8 bases. J gave up 7 bases and V 2 bases, and 7 bases lay outside the gene matches. Germline CDR1 reads GTSNPN; CDR2 reads SVGIG (reference sequence). The CDR3 loop spans 14 amino acids. Here the CDR3 DNA reads TGTGCCTGGAGTCTAGGACTAGCAATGAATGAGCAGTTCTTC. Amino acids: CAWSLGLAMNEQFF.

This clone was detected a few times. This sequence joins TRBV5-1 and TRBJ2-5; D could derive from TRBD1 or TRBD2 (6 bases each). The V gene lost 0 bases and the J gene lost 10 bases, with 16 bases spanning the gap. Looked up from germline, CDR1 is SGHRS and CDR2 is YFSETQ. The CDR3 contains 14 residues. The CDR3 region is CASSLGGAQEDQYF. CDR3 DNA sequence: TGCGCCAGCAGCTTGGGGGGGGCCCAGGAGGACCAGTACTTC.

V usage is TRBV30 and J usage is TRBJ1-5; TRBD1 matches 7 bases. V lost 5 bases, J lost 1 base, and 2 bases stayed unmatched. The CDR3 has 13 amino acids. The germline CDR1 and CDR2 sequences are GTSNPN and SVGIG (reference sequence). CDR3 DNA sequence: TGTGCCTGGTCGGGACAGAGCAATCAGCCCCAGCATTTT. It codes for CAWSGQSNQPQHF. Supplemented by reference TRBV30 and TRBJ1-5, the full variable domain reads SQTIHQWPATLVQPVGSPLSLECTVEGTSNPNLYWYRQAAGRGLQLLFYSVGIGQISSEVPQNLSASRPQDRQFILSSKKLLLSDSGFYLCAWSGQSNQPQHFGDGTRLSIL.

The genes are TRBV5-6 and TRBJ2-7; D unresolved. Germline V gene lookup returns CDR1 SGHDT and CDR2 YYEEEE. CDR3 size: 14 residues. Trimming took off 4 bases at V and 1 base at J, with 12 bases between the two ends. In DNA, the CDR3 is TGTGCCAGCAGCCCGCTGACGGTATCCTACGAGCAGTACTTC. This encodes CASSPLTVSYEQYF.

V and J are TRBV7-9 and TRBJ1-1, with TRBD1 matching over 7 bases. Unmatched junction bases numbered 3, after V lost 1 base and J lost 1 base. The CDR3 spans 15 residues. Per the germline V gene, CDR1 is SEHNR and CDR2 is FQNEAQ (reference sequence). The DNA for the CDR3 is TGTGCCAGCAGCTTAGGACAGGGTCCGAACACTGAAGCTTTCTTT. It specifies CASSLGQGPNTEAFF.

V gene TRBV30 combines with J gene TRBJ2-7; 8 bases agree with TRBD2. CDR3 length equals 13 residues. In germline, CDR1 is GTSNPN, CDR2 SVGIG (reference sequence). CDR3 protein: CALKSGSSYEQYF. The CDR3 region has the DNA TGTGCTCTAAAAAGCGGGAGTAGCTACGAGCAGTACTTC.

The chain has TRBV14 and TRBJ2-3; the D gene is possibly TRBD1 (5 bases). CDR1 is SGHDN and CDR2 is FVKESK in the germline V gene. The V and J ends lost 2 bases and 2 bases respectively, with 11 bases between them. CDR3 length: 15 amino acids. CDR3 amino acids: CASSQTRTITDTQYF. CDR3 nucleotides: TGTGCCAGCAGCCAAACCAGGACAATCACAGATACGCAGTATTTT.

V usage is TRBV7-8 and J usage is TRBJ2-7; D gene unclear. Trimming pared 3 bases from V and 6 bases from J, leaving 15 bases between. Germline V gives CDR1 SGHVS, CDR2 FQNEAQ. The CDR3 covers 14 residues. DNA of the CDR3: TGTGCCAGCAGCTTCTTACATGTGGGTGGCGAGCAGTACTTC. This translates into CASSFLHVGGEQYF.